The 25 T cell receptor beta chains presented below share a single source sample, sequenced in a study of blood T cell repertoires in COVID-19. Profiling relied on immunoSEQ multiplex PCR, and the TCRdb table lists in-frame clones only, not all of them. The sample gives under 150,000 clones, under 90% of which show up once; roughly 3.9% is in the top ten. The sample taken for sequencing was PBMCs or T cells enriched from blood (not recorded which). The receptors shown here come from a man aged 50-60 years in a cohort exposed to, infected with or recovered from COVID-19 (not recorded which).

The V gene is TRBV6-5, the J gene TRBJ2-6, with D hard to call. Germline V gives CDR1 MNHEY, CDR2 SVGAGI. The CDR3 sequence is 15 residues long. V lost 5 bases to trimming and J lost 2 bases, with 10 bases between them. CDR3 loop: CASSTTVTGANVLTF. CDR3 coding DNA: TGTGCCAGCAGTACAACAGTAACTGGGGCCAACGTCCTGACTTTC.

This clone has only a few counts. Within the sample, other DNA sequences also encode this same CDR3. The chain is built from TRBV5-1 and TRBJ2-5, with 10 bases aligning to TRBD2. The CDR3 consists of 15 residues. Germline V lookup: CDR1 SGHRS, CDR2 YFSETQ. The V segment lost 0 bases and the J segment 2 bases; nucleotides outside the gene matches: 1. The CDR3 sequence is CASSLVLAGQETQYF. The CDR3 coding sequence is TGCGCCAGCAGCTTGGTACTAGCGGGGCAAGAGACCCAGTACTTC.

The sample holds a few counts of this clone. The chain employs TRBV4-1 and TRBJ2-7, with 7 bases aligning to TRBD1. The ends lost 4 bases at V and 1 base at J; junction bases unmatched: 7. CDR1 and CDR2 (germline): MGHRA, YSYEKL. This CDR3 has 15 amino acids. Here the CDR3 reads CASSPLTGVSYEQYF. The CDR3 nucleotides are TGCGCCAGCAGCCCCCTCACAGGGGTTTCCTACGAGCAGTACTTC.

The chain joins TRBV19 to TRBJ2-5, with D perhaps matching TRBD1 (6 bases). V lost 3 bases and J 5 bases, leaving 13 bases between the germline ends. This CDR3 contains 14 residues. Germline V lookup: CDR1 LNHDA, CDR2 SQIVND (reference sequence). The CDR3 here is CASSMLVGAETQYF. CDR3 nucleotide sequence: TGTGCCAGTAGTATGCTCGTGGGGGCTGAGACCCAGTACTTC.

The rearrangement uses TRBV11-2 and TRBJ1-2; D remains ambiguous. The germline V gene encodes CDR1 SGHAT and CDR2 FQNNGV. Deletions cut 2 bases from V and 8 bases from J, with 15 bases between. The CDR3 is 14 residues long. This CDR3 reads CASSLFTTAGGYTF. The CDR3 DNA reads as TGTGCCAGCAGCTTATTCACCACGGCAGGAGGCTACACCTTC.

For the CDR3, the DNA is TGTGCCAGCACGACCTCAGGCAGCGGGGGATTTTACAATGAGCAGTTCTTC. Amino acids: CASTTSGSGGFYNEQFF. The V call is TRBV9, the J call TRBJ2-1, with 8 bases lining up with TRBD2. The CDR3 loop spans 17 amino acids. CDR1 is SGDLS and CDR2 is YYNGEE in the germline V gene. V lost 6 bases and J lost 4; bases outside the gene matches: 15.

V and J are TRBV24-1 and TRBJ2-7, with D possibly matching TRBD1 (6 bases). Germline CDR1 reads KGHDR; CDR2 reads SFDVKD. Trimming took off 4 bases at V and 3 bases at J, with 9 bases between the two ends. This CDR3 region has 13 residues. This CDR3 reads CATSDLQGYEQYF. DNA of the CDR3: TGTGCCACCAGTGACCTACAGGGCTACGAGCAGTACTTC.

The chain combines TRBV7-9 with TRBJ1-2; TRBD1 agrees at 7 bases. Trimming cost V 6 bases and J 8 bases; bases outside gene matches: 12. CDR1 and CDR2 (germline): SEHNR, FQNEAQ (reference sequence). There are 14 residues in the CDR3. The CDR3 nucleotides read TGTGCCAGCAGAGACAGGGCGATGTTCCGGGGCTACACCTTC. Amino acids: CASRDRAMFRGYTF.

This chain joins TRBV5-1 and TRBJ2-7, with TRBD2 as a possible D gene (6 bases). The ends were cut back, 4 bases at V and 3 bases at J, with 14 bases in the middle. Per germline, CDR1 SGHRS and CDR2 YFSETQ. This CDR3 region has 14 residues. As DNA, the CDR3 is TGCGCCAGCAGCACGGGACTCCAACACTACGAGCAGTACTTC. Translation: CASSTGLQHYEQYF.

The V and J genes are TRBV2 and TRBJ2-3, with 7 bases fitting TRBD1. Trimming took 8 bases from V and 0 from J; bases not matched to a gene: 8. Germline V CDR1 and CDR2: SNHLY, FYNNEI. The CDR3 is made up of 15 amino acids. For the CDR3, the DNA is TGTGCCAGCGCGCTTAGGGGGCCTAGCACAGATACGCAGTATTTT. Translating gives CASALRGPSTDTQYF. The full variable domain, completed using reference TRBV2 and TRBJ2-3, is EPEVTQTPSHQVTQMGQEVILRCVPISNHLYFYWYRQILGQKVEFLVSFYNNEISEKSEIFDDQFSVERPDGSNFTLKIRSTKLEDSAMYFCASALRGPSTDTQYFGPGTRLTVL.

This clone was recorded a few times. This chain connects TRBV28 to TRBJ1-6, with 9 positions matching TRBD1. Germline-derived CDR1 and CDR2 are MDHEN and SYDVKM. V shed 5 bases and J 10 bases; nucleotides not matched to a gene: 9. CDR3 length: 15 residues. CDR3 DNA sequence: TGTGCCAGCAGTCTCGGACAGGGGTTCCGATCACCCCTCCACTTT. Its protein is CASSLGQGFRSPLHF.

The chain uses TRBV28 and TRBJ2-6; TRBD2 matches at 8 bases. The CDR3 is made up of 20 amino acids. Germline lookup yields CDR1 MDHEN and CDR2 SYDVKM. With V trimmed by 6 bases and J by 1 base, 17 bases remained unmatched. The CDR3 DNA reads as TGTGCCAGCAGACCTACCCCGGGGGGGGGATGGGGTTCTGGGGCCAACGTCCTGACTTTC. Amino acids: CASRPTPGGGWGSGANVLTF.

The CDR3 loop is CASSPMAGQSSGNTIYF. CDR3 bases: TGTGCCAGCTCACCCATGGCCGGACAAAGCTCTGGAAACACCATATATTTT. This chain uses TRBV18 with TRBJ1-3, with D tentatively TRBD1 (5 bases). The CDR3 spans 17 residues. Germline V CDR1 and CDR2: KGHSH, LQKENI. V lost 3 bases, J lost 0 bases, and 15 bases lay in between.

V gene TRBV24-1 combines with J gene TRBJ2-3; TRBD2 matches 10 bases. The CDR3 totals 14 residues. Germline V gene data show CDR1 as KGHDR and CDR2 as SFDVKD. V was pared by 4 bases and J by 6 bases, with 3 bases of the junction left unmatched. This CDR3 reads CATSEAGGRDTQYF. The DNA for the CDR3 is TGTGCCACCAGTGAAGCGGGGGGGCGCGATACGCAGTATTTT.

The sample holds one count of this clone. This sequence joins TRBV11-2 and TRBJ2-7; 8 bases are shared with TRBD2. With V trimmed by 3 bases and J by 1 base, 2 bases remained unmatched. Germline CDR1 reads SGHAT; CDR2 reads FQNNGV. The CDR3 consists of 14 residues. CDR3 residues: CASSFSGGSYEQYF. CDR3 nucleotide sequence: TGTGCCAGCAGCTTCAGCGGGGGTTCCTACGAGCAGTACTTC.

A single count supports this clone. This chain links TRBV28 with TRBJ2-3, with 7 bases lining up with TRBD1. This CDR3 has 13 amino acids. Germline assignment: CDR1 MDHEN and CDR2 SYDVKM. The trim removed 5 bases at V and 5 bases at J, leaving 4 bases unmatched. The CDR3 DNA follows: TGTGCCAGCAGTGACGACAGGGAAGATACGCAGTATTTT. Amino acids: CASSDDREDTQYF.

The rearrangement links TRBV25-1 to TRBJ2-7, with TRBD1 as a possible D gene (6 bases). The V gene lost 1 base and the J gene lost 2 bases, with 15 bases spanning the gap. The CDR3 extends over 16 amino acids. The germline V gene encodes CDR1 MGHDK and CDR2 SYGVNS. The CDR3 coding sequence is TGTGCCAGCAGTGAATGGGGTGGGGGCTACCCCTACGAGCAGTACTTC. Encoded protein: CASSEWGGGYPYEQYF.

This rearrangement joins TRBV3-1 (or the pseudogene TRBV3-2) to TRBJ2-7; a weak D match, TRBD1 (6 bases). Per the germline V gene, CDR1 is LGHDT and CDR2 is YNNKEL (reference sequence). The V gene lost 3 bases and the J gene lost 3 bases, with 21 bases spanning the gap. This CDR3 spans 17 amino acids. The CDR3 loop is CASSQALGHQAFYEQYF. In DNA form, the CDR3 reads TGTGCCAGCAGCCAGGCCCTGGGACACCAAGCCTTCTACGAGCAGTACTTC.

This sequence joins TRBV6-5 and TRBJ1-5, with D maybe TRBD1 (6 bases). The germline V and J ends were trimmed by 4 bases and 1 base, with 11 bases remaining between them. This CDR3 contains 15 residues. Germline values: CDR1 MNHEY, CDR2 SVGAGI. The CDR3 DNA reads TGTGCCAGCAGTTTCAGGGGAGAGAGCAATCAGCCCCAGCATTTT. This codes for CASSFRGESNQPQHF.

The V and J genes are TRBV20-1 and TRBJ1-1; D gene ambiguous. Per the germline V gene, CDR1 is DFQATT and CDR2 is SNEGSKA (reference sequence). Trimming pared 5 bases from V and 3 bases from J, leaving 4 bases between. The CDR3 is made up of 10 amino acids. CDR3 coding DNA: TGCAGTGCTTCTCACACTGAAGCTTTCTTT. Translated, it gives CSASHTEAFF.

This clone turned up a few times. The chain joins TRBV6-6 to TRBJ1-2; unclear D gene. V lost 7 bases to trimming and J lost 2 bases, with 5 bases between them. The CDR3 is made up of 11 amino acids. The germline gives CDR1 MNHNY, CDR2 SVGAGI (reference sequence). The CDR3 coding sequence is TGTGCCAGCAACGGGAACTATGGCTACACCTTC. Translation gives CASNGNYGYTF.

CDR3 loop: CAWSSQAPPDTQYF. The CDR3 DNA follows: TGTGCCTGGAGTTCACAGGCCCCCCCAGATACGCAGTATTTT. The genes are TRBV30 and TRBJ2-3; D might be TRBD1 (5 bases). CDR1 and CDR2 (germline): GTSNPN, SVGIG (reference sequence). This CDR3 has 14 amino acids. V dropped 2 bases and J dropped 4 bases, with 13 bases sitting between them.

This clone came up once. V usage is TRBV5-6 and J usage is TRBJ1-6; D gene uncertain. V lost 0 bases and J lost 0, with 7 bases in between. The germline CDR1 and CDR2 sequences are SGHDT and YYEEEE. The CDR3 has 16 amino acids. CDR3: CASSLDVVSYNSPLHF. DNA of the CDR3: TGTGCCAGCAGCTTGGATGTAGTCTCCTATAATTCACCCCTCCACTTT.

J is TRBJ2-7 and V is TRBV28; D not resolved. Germline V gene sequence: CDR1 MDHEN, CDR2 SYDVKM. CDR3 size: 13 residues. V shed 6 bases and J shed 3 bases, with 12 bases lying between them. The CDR3 is CASSRSSFYEQYF. The CDR3, as DNA: TGTGCCAGCAGCCGGAGTAGCTTCTACGAGCAGTACTTC.

This sequence joins TRBV11-2 and TRBJ2-5; perhaps TRBD2 as D (6 bases). The V end lost 4 bases, the J end lost 7 bases, and 16 bases lay between the germline ends. Germline CDR1 reads SGHAT; CDR2 reads FQNNGV. This CDR3 comprises 14 residues. CDR3 sequence reads: CASSWGVAAGTQYF. CDR3 nucleotides: TGTGCCAGCAGCTGGGGGGTGGCGGCTGGGACCCAGTACTTC.